A selection of T cell receptor beta chains follows, all from one sample in a study of blood T cells in healthy people across ages. TCRdb itself ran the 5' RACE reads through MiXCR, one entry per CDR3 protein. The table records some 940,000 distinct CDR3 sequences, about 29% of them present only once. These data were also reused for a study on T cells of mothers and their children.

The source material was blood. Source of these receptors: a woman between 40 and 55 years old in good health. The conserved cysteine and the conserved F or W are not part of the CDR3 here.

TRBV6-4,ASSEAIGDTQY
TRBV15,ATSRDTLAGGQETQY
TRBV9,ASSNGWEETQY
TRBV28,ASSPGQEAEAF
TRBV27,ASSPFTSGLLF
TRBV4-1,ASSQDVYYDREAF
TRBV5-1,ASSPGTGWDEQF
TRBV4-2,ASSQERGYEQY
TRBV6-6,AGSHSSGQGTNQPQH
TRBV29-1,SVEEGTGYNEQF